The T cell receptor (beta chain) described here comes from a study of T cells in Graves' hyperthyroidism and ophthalmopathy. Study-wide findings and caveats: Blood also carried most thyroid clonotypes expanded above 0.001. Prediction of ophthalmopathy progression came a median approximately 6.6 months pre-onset.

CDR3 length: 13 amino acids. Germline-derived CDR1 and CDR2 are MDHEN and SYDVKM. The ends were cut back, 5 bases at V and 0 bases at J, with 6 bases in the middle. TCR beta CDR3 sequences were amplified from RNA transcripts. An initial round of RT-PCR targeting the TCR CDR3 relied on the HTBI primer set. TCRdb reprocessed the multiplex PCR reads with MiXCR, giving one entry per CDR3 protein. The table records under 400,000 distinct CDR3 sequences, more than 20% of them present only once. Clinicians diagnosed patients from clinical symptoms, serum thyroxine and TRAb, thyroid ultrasound and orbital computed tomography. PBMCs were obtained from 7.5 to 10 ml fresh peripheral blood. The table lists this clonotype with many counts. Its antigen is unidentified.

Sequencing input: blood. The chain combines TRBV28 with TRBJ2-3, with no clear D. This receptor was taken from a man between 50 and 59 years old with Graves' hyperthyroidism. In DNA form, the CDR3 reads TGTGCCAGCAGTCCTGACAGCACAGATACGCAGTATTTT. Translated, it gives CASSPDSTDTQYF.